The 10 T cell receptor beta chains presented below share a single source sample, sequenced in a study of cytomegalovirus exposure and HLA in healthy donors. PCR used 60 Vbeta primers and 13 Jbeta primers. The method was immunoSEQ multiplex PCR; TCRdb's version includes in-frame clones alone and lacks a portion of them. Counted here are roughly 88,000 clones, roughly 71% occurring once; the ten biggest clones make up approximately 2.9%. Specimen: PBMCs. The receptors were sampled from a man in his forties or fifties in good health and CMV-seronegative.

This clone was seen a handful of times. V and J are TRBV5-4 and TRBJ2-6; TRBD1 might be the D (5 bases). Germline V gene sequence: CDR1 SGHNT, CDR2 YYREEE (reference sequence). Deletions cut 0 bases from V and 3 bases from J, with 7 bases between. The CDR3 consists of 15 residues. Here the CDR3 reads CASSLAGLGANVLTF. The DNA for the CDR3 is TGTGCCAGCAGCTTGGCAGGGCTTGGGGCCAACGTCCTGACTTTC.

The J gene is TRBJ2-7, the V gene TRBV7-3; 8 positions match TRBD2. After removal of 5 bases from V and 0 bases from J, the junction contained 6 bases not matched to a gene. The CDR3 totals 15 residues. In germline, CDR1 is SGHTA, CDR2 FQGTGA. The CDR3 DNA follows: TGTGCCAGCAGCCCGGGAGGGGCGGGCTCCTACGAGCAGTACTTC. As protein: CASSPGGAGSYEQYF.

The chain recombines TRBV30 with TRBJ2-1; 8 bases are a match to TRBD2. V lost 2 bases and J lost 8; bases outside the gene matches: 14. Germline-derived CDR1 and CDR2 are GTSNPN and SVGIG (reference sequence). The CDR3 covers 16 residues. CDR3 amino acids: CAWSTGAGGYGYEQFF. As DNA, the CDR3 is TGTGCCTGGAGTACGGGTGCGGGAGGCTACGGGTATGAGCAGTTCTTC.

This chain connects TRBV10-3 to TRBJ2-2, with D possibly being TRBD2 (6 bases). The CDR3 runs 16 residues. V gave up 3 bases and J gave up 3 bases, with 14 bases separating them. The germline gives CDR1 ENHRY, CDR2 SYGVKD. This CDR3 reads CAISELGEAYTGELFF. Here the CDR3 DNA reads TGTGCCATCAGTGAATTGGGGGAGGCATACACCGGGGAGCTGTTTTTT.

The chain is built from TRBV7-3 and TRBJ2-7; the D gene is possibly TRBD1 (6 bases). Trimming removed 5 bases from V and 1 base from J, with 15 bases in between. This CDR3 has 15 residues. Germline loops: CDR1 SGHTA, CDR2 FQGTGA. CDR3: CASSPQGQGSYEQYF. In nucleotides, the CDR3 is TGTGCCAGCAGCCCCCAAGGGCAGGGGTCCTACGAGCAGTACTTC.

This rearrangement joins TRBV6-5 to TRBJ2-7, with 7 bases fitting TRBD2. The germline gives CDR1 MNHEY, CDR2 SVGAGI. The CDR3 has 14 residues. Losses at the gene ends were 2 bases for V and 3 bases for J; bases not matched to a gene: 4. This CDR3 reads CASSYKLASYEQYV. Written as DNA, the CDR3 is TGTGCCAGCAGTTACAAACTAGCGAGCTACGAGCAGTACGTC.

The rearrangement links TRBV7-2 to TRBJ1-4; maybe TRBD1 (5 bases). Germline lookup yields CDR1 SGHTA and CDR2 FQGNSA. V was clipped by 5 bases and J by 7 bases, with 17 bases between them. CDR3 size: 15 residues. CDR3 loop: CASSGSRRGIEKLFF. CDR3 nucleotide sequence: TGTGCCAGCAGCGGAAGTCGGCGGGGCATTGAAAAACTGTTTTTT.

V and J are TRBV6-6 and TRBJ2-5; D might be TRBD1 (6 bases). The CDR3 has 15 amino acids. The germline gives CDR1 MNHNY, CDR2 SVGAGI (reference sequence). V gave up 2 bases and J gave up 2 bases, with 12 bases separating them. This chain's CDR3 is CASSYQGQGQETQYF. CDR3 DNA: TGTGCCAGCAGTTACCAGGGTCAGGGGCAAGAGACCCAGTACTTC.

The rearrangement joins TRBV5-1 to TRBJ1-1; possible D gene TRBD1, 5 bases. Trimming removed 5 bases from V and 1 base from J, with 6 bases in between. CDR1 and CDR2 (germline): SGHRS, YFSETQ. This CDR3 is 12 amino acids long. CDR3 sequence: CASSTGNTEAFF. The DNA of the CDR3 is TGCGCCAGCAGTACAGGGAACACTGAAGCTTTCTTT.

This clone was detected only a few times. This chain joins TRBV2 and TRBJ1-5; 8 positions agree with TRBD1. V shed 6 bases, J shed 1 base, and the junction held 5 bases outside the gene matches. The CDR3 totals 15 residues. Germline V CDR1 and CDR2: SNHLY, FYNNEI. The CDR3 DNA is TGTGCCAGCAGCGGGGACAGGACGAGCAATCAGCCCCAGCATTTT. This codes for CASSGDRTSNQPQHF.